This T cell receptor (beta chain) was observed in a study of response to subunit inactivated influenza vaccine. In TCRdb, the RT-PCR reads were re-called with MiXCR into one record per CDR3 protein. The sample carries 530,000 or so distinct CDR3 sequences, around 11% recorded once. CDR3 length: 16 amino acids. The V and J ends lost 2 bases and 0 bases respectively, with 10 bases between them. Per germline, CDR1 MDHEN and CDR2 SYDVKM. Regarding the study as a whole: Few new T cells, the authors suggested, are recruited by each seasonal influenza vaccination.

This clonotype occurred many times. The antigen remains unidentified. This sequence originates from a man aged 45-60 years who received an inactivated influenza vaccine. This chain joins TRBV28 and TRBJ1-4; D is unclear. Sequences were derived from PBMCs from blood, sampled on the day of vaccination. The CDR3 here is CASSLNGPSTNEKLFF. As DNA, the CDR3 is TGTGCCAGCAGTTTAAACGGGCCCTCAACTAATGAAAAACTGTTTTTT. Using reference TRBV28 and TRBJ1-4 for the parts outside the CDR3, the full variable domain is DVKVTQSSRYLVKRTGEKVFLECVQDMDHENMFWYRQDPGLGLRLIYFSYDVKMKEKGDIPEGYSVSREKKERFSLILESASTNQTSMYLCASSLNGPSTNEKLFFGSGTQLSVL.